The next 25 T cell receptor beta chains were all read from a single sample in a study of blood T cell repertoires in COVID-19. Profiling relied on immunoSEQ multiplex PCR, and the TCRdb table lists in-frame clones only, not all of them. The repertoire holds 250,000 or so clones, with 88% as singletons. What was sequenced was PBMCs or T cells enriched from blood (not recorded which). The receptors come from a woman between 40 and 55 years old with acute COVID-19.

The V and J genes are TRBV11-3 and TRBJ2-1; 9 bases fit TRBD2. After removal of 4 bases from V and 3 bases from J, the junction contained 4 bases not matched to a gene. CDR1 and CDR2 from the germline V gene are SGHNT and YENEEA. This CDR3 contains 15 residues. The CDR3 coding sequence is TGTGCCAGCAGCTCTATAGCGGGAGTCTACAATGAGCAGTTCTTC. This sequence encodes CASSSIAGVYNEQFF.

This chain's CDR3 is CASKTGAVDGYTF. The CDR3 nucleotides read TGTGCCAGTAAGACAGGGGCGGTCGATGGCTACACCTTC. The chain uses TRBV19 and TRBJ1-2; TRBD1 agrees at 8 bases. Per the germline V gene, CDR1 is LNHDA and CDR2 is SQIVND (reference sequence). V dropped 7 bases and J dropped 6; count of bases not matched to a gene: 7. The CDR3 is made up of 13 amino acids.

The CDR3 loop reads CASSPTGSGANVLTF. Here the CDR3 DNA reads TGTGCCAGCAGCCCGACGGGTTCTGGGGCCAACGTCCTGACTTTC. V usage is TRBV28 and J usage is TRBJ2-6, with D unclear. V was pared by 6 bases and J by 1 base, with 10 bases between. Germline V CDR1 and CDR2: MDHEN, SYDVKM. This CDR3 spans 15 amino acids.

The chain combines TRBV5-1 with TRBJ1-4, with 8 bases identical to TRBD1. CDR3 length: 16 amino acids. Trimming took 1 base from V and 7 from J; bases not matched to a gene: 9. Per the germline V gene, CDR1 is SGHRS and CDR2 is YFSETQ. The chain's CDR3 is CASSLTTGGLVEKLFF. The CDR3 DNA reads TGCGCCAGCAGCTTGACCACAGGGGGGCTGGTTGAAAAACTGTTTTTT.

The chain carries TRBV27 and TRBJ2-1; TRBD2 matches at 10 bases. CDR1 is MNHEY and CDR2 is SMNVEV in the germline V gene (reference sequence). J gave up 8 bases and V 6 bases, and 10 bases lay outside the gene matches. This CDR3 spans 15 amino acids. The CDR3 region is CASSPLAGRGDEQFF. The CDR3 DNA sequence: TGTGCCAGCAGCCCACTAGCGGGAAGGGGCGATGAGCAGTTCTTC.

The CDR3 is CASSSVSLGNTIYF. CDR3 nucleotides: TGCGCCAGCAGCTCGGTGTCGTTGGGAAACACCATATATTTT. V and J are TRBV10-2 and TRBJ1-3; D unclear. Per germline, CDR1 WSHSY and CDR2 SAAADI. V was pared by 6 bases and J by 4 bases, with 13 bases between. The CDR3 has 14 amino acids.

In DNA, the CDR3 is TGTGCCTGGAAGCCTTCTGTCCAGGGCGGTTCACCCCTCCACTTT. Encoded protein: CAWKPSVQGGSPLHF. The genes are TRBV30 and TRBJ1-6; the D gene is possibly TRBD1 (5 bases). The ends were cut back, 4 bases at V and 9 bases at J, with 19 bases in the middle. The CDR3 sequence is 15 residues long. Germline values: CDR1 GTSNPN, CDR2 SVGIG (reference sequence). Supplemented by reference TRBV30 and TRBJ1-6, the full variable domain reads SQTIHQWPATLVQPVGSPLSLECTVEGTSNPNLYWYRQAAGRGLQLLFYSVGIGQISSEVPQNLSASRPQDRQFILSSKKLLLSDSGFYLCAWKPSVQGGSPLHFGNGTRLTVT.

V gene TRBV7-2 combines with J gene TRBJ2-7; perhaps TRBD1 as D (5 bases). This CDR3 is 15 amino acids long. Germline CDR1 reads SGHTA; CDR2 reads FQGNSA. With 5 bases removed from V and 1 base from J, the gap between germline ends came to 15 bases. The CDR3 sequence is CASSPLPGSSYEQYF. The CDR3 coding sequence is TGTGCCAGCAGCCCCCTGCCAGGGTCGTCCTACGAGCAGTACTTC.

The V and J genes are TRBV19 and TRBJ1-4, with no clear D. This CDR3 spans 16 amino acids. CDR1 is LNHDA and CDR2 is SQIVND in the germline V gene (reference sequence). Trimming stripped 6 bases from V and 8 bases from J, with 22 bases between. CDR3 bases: TGTGCCAGTAGGATACGAGGAGGGATCGTGAACGAAAAACTGTTTTTT. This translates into CASRIRGGIVNEKLFF. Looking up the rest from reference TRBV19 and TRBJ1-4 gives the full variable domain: DGGITQSPKYLFRKEGQNVTLSCEQNLNHDAMYWYRQDPGQGLRLIYYSQIVNDFQKGDIAEGYSVSREKKESFPLTVTSAQKNPTAFYLCASRIRGGIVNEKLFFGSGTQLSVL.

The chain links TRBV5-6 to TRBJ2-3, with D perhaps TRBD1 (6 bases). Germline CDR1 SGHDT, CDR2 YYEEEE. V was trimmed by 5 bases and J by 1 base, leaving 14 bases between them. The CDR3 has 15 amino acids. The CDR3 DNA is TGTGCCAGCAGAGAACAGGGAAGGGGCACAGATACGCAGTATTTT. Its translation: CASREQGRGTDTQYF. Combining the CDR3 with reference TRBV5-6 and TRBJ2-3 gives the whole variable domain DAGVTQSPTHLIKTRGQQVTLRCSPKSGHDTVSWYQQALGQGPQFIFQYYEEEERQRGNFPDRFSGHQFPNYSSELNVNALLLGDSALYLCASREQGRGTDTQYFGPGTRLTVL.

CDR3 in amino acids: CASKLQGPLGSPLHF. The DNA for the CDR3 is TGTGCCAGCAAACTACAGGGGCCACTGGGTTCACCCCTCCACTTT. This chain links TRBV2 with TRBJ1-6; 7 bases fit TRBD1. Unmatched junction bases numbered 12, after V lost 7 bases and J lost 9 bases. Per germline, CDR1 SNHLY and CDR2 FYNNEI. This CDR3 has 15 residues.

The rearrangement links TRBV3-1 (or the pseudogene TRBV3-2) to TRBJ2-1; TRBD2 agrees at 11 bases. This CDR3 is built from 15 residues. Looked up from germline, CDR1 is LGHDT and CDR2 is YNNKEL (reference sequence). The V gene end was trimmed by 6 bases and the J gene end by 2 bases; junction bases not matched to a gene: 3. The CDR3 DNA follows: TGTGCCAGCAGTCCTAGCGGGGGGCCCTACAATGAGCAGTTCTTC. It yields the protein CASSPSGGPYNEQFF.

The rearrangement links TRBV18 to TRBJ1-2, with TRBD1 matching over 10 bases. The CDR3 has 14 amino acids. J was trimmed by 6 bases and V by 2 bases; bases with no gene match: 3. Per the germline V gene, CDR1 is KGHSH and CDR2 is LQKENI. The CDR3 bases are TGTGCCAGCTCACCAGGGACAGGGGTTCATGGCTACACCTTC. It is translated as CASSPGTGVHGYTF.

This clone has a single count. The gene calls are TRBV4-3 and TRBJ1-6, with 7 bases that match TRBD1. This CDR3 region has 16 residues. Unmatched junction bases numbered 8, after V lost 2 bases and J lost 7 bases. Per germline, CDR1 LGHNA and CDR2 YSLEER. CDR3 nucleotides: TGCGCCAGCAGCCAAACTGTAGGACAGGTGAATTCACCCCTCCACTTT. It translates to CASSQTVGQVNSPLHF.

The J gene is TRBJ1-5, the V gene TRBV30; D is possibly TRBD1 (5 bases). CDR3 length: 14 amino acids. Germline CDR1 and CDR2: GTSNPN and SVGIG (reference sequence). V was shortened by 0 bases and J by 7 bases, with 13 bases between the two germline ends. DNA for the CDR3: TGTGCCTGGAGTGTACGGGGGTTTCGGCAGCCCCAGCATTTT. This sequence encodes CAWSVRGFRQPQHF.

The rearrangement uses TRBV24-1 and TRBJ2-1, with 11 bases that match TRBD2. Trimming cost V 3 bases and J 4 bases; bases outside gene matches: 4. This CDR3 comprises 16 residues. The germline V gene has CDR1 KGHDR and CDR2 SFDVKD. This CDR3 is CATSDDSGRGYNEQFF. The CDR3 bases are TGTGCCACCAGTGATGATAGCGGGAGGGGTTACAATGAGCAGTTCTTC.

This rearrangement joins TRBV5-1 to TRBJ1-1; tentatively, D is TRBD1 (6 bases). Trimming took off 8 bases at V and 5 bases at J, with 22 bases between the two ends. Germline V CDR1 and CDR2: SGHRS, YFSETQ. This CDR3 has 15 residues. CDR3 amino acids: CASTNSQGMRTEAFF. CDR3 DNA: TGCGCCAGTACGAATTCACAGGGAATGAGGACTGAAGCTTTCTTT. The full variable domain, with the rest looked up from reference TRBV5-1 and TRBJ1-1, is KAGVTQTPRYLIKTRGQQVTLSCSPISGHRSVSWYQQTPGQGLQFLFEYFSETQRNKGNFPGRFSGRQFSNSRSEMNVSTLELGDSALYLCASTNSQGMRTEAFFGQGTRLTVV.

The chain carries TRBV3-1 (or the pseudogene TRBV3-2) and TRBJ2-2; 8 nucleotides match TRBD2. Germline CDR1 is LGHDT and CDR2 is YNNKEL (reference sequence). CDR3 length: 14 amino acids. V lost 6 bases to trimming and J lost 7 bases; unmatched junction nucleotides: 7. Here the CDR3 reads CASSRAGASGELFF. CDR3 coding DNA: TGTGCCAGCAGTCGAGCGGGAGCGAGCGGGGAGCTGTTTTTT.

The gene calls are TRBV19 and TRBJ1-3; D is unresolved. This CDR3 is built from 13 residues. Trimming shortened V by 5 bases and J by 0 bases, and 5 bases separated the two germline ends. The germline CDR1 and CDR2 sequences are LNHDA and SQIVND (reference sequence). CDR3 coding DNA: TGTGCCAGTAGTCCGGGCTCTGGAAACACCATATATTTT. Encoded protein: CASSPGSGNTIYF.

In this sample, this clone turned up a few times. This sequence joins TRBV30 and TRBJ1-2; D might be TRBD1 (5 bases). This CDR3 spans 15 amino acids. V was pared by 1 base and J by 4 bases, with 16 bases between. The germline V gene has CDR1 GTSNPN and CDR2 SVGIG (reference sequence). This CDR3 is CAWSAPRQGRYGYTF. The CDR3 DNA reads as TGTGCCTGGAGTGCACCCCGGCAGGGTCGCTATGGCTACACCTTC.

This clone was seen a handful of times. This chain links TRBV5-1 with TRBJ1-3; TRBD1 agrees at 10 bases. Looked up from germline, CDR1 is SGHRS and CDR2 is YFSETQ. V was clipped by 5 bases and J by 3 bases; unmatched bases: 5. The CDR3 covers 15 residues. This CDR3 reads CASRGDRGLGNTIYF. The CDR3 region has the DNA TGCGCCAGCAGGGGCGACAGGGGGCTTGGAAACACCATATATTTT.

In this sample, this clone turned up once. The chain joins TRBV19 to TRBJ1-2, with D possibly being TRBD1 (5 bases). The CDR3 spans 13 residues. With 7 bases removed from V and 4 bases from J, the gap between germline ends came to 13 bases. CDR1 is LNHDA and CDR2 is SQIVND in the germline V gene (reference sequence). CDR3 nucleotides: TGTGCCAGTACGGACATCGCCAGCTATGGCTACACCTTC. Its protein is CASTDIASYGYTF.

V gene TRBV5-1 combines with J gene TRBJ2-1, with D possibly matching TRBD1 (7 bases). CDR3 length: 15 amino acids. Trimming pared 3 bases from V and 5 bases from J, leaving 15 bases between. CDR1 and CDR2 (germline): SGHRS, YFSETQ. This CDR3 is CASSWTAGQNNEQFF. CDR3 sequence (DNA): TGCGCCAGCAGCTGGACTGCGGGACAGAACAATGAGCAGTTCTTC.

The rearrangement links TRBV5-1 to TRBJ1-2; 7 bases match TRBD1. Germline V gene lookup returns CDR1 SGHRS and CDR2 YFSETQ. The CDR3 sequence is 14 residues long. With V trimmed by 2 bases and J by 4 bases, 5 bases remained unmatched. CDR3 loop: CASSLTGQSYGYTF. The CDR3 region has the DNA TGCGCCAGCAGCTTAACGGGACAGTCCTATGGCTACACCTTC. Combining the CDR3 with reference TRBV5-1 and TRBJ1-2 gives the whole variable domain KAGVTQTPRYLIKTRGQQVTLSCSPISGHRSVSWYQQTPGQGLQFLFEYFSETQRNKGNFPGRFSGRQFSNSRSEMNVSTLELGDSALYLCASSLTGQSYGYTFGSGTRLTVV.

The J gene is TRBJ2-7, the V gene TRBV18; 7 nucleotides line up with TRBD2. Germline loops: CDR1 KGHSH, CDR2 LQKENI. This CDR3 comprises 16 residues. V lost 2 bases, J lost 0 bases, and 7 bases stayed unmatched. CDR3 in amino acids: CASSPSLAGSSYEQYV. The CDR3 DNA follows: TGTGCCAGCTCACCATCCTTAGCGGGCAGCTCCTACGAGCAGTACGTC.